Given below is one TCR beta chain in context. The junction shows a germline mismatch at one end, possibly a read error. The library was built from about 400 ng RNA with molecular barcoded adaptors for alpha/delta and beta/gamma chains. TCRdb reanalysed the reads using MiXCR and keeps one entry per CDR3 protein. The sample lists 40,000 or so distinct CDR3 sequences; 11% to 15% were seen once. Germline CDR1 MNHEY, CDR2 SMNVEV (reference sequence). The CDR3 sequence is 19 residues long. These data belong to a study of read filtering for tumor transcriptome and immune sequencing. The clonotype was recovered from a donor older than 35 with multiple myeloma. The specimen sequenced was a population of CD138-negative cells sorted from bone marrow. The chain links TRBV27 to TRBJ2-2; TRBD2 agrees at 10 bases. The CDR3 reads CAGRPRGLAGATGPGELFF. Here the CDR3 DNA reads TGCGCCGGCAGACCCAGAGGGCTAGCGGGGGCCACAGGGCCCGGGGAGCTGTTTTTT.